Shown below are 11 T cell receptor beta chains from a single sample sequenced in a study of T cells in women clearing cervical HPV infection. Libraries were prepared by immunoSEQ multiplex PCR; TCRdb keeps only in-frame clonotypes and omits some of them. The sample has more than 20,000 clones. The specimen was blood buffy coat. The receptors were gathered from a woman aged 18-70 years with a cervical HPV16 infection that either progressed to CIN3+ or cleared (not recorded which).

Remarks on this clone: The read finishes 3 residues shy of the CDR3 end, and the germline J gene is used to complete it. The chain is built from TRBV5-1 and TRBJ1-2; TRBD1 is a possible D gene (6 bases). Germline values: CDR1 SGHRS, CDR2 YFSETQ. V was shortened by 4 bases and J by 0 bases, with 13 bases between the two germline ends. This CDR3 region has 15 residues. The CDR3 loop is CASSTQTGSNYGYTF. The sequenced part of the CDR3 DNA is TGCGCCAGCAGCACTCAGACAGGTTCTAACTATGGC.

Worth noting for this clone: Sequencing ends 3 residues short of the CDR3 end; the germline J gene provides the rest. The chain has TRBV20-1 and TRBJ1-2, with TRBD1 identical over 10 bases. V trimming: 7 bases; J trimming: 5 bases; junction bases outside the gene matches: 10. CDR3 size: 14 residues. Germline CDR1 is DFQATT and CDR2 is SNEGSKA (reference sequence). The CDR3 bases that were read are TGCAGTGGAGGGAGGACAGGGGGTTTGTATGGC. This sequence encodes CSGGRTGGLYG. Given in full, the CDR3 is CSGGRTGGLYGYTF.

As for this clone: The missing CDR3 end, 3 residues past where the read stops, is filled in from the germline J gene. The chain links TRBV20-1 to TRBJ2-3, with D tentatively TRBD2 (7 bases). This CDR3 region has 14 residues. Germline values: CDR1 DFQATT, CDR2 SNEGSKA (reference sequence). The ends were cut back, 2 bases at V and 6 bases at J, with 15 bases in the middle. CDR3 in amino acids: CSARLGGGADTQYF. The covered CDR3 bases are TGCAGTGCTAGATTAGGGGGGGGCGCGGATACG.

In regard to this clone: The CDR3 end falls 3 residues outside the read, so it is completed with the germline J gene. The rearrangement uses TRBV5-1 and TRBJ2-2; 7 bases agree with TRBD2. This CDR3 is 17 amino acids long. The germline gives CDR1 SGHRS, CDR2 YFSETQ. V lost 4 bases to trimming and J lost 7 bases; unmatched junction nucleotides: 16. CDR3 bases read: TGCGCCAGCAGCCCGGGCGGGAGACGGGATATTGACGGGGAG. Residues: CASSPGGRRDIDGE. The CDR3, in full, reads CASSPGGRRDIDGELFF.

Of note for this clone: The read stops 3 residues short of the end of the CDR3; the missing end is completed from the germline J gene. V is TRBV20-1 and J is TRBJ2-3, with D possibly called TRBD1 or TRBD2 (5 bases each). The CDR3 is 13 residues long. The V gene's germline CDR1 is DFQATT and CDR2 SNEGSKA (reference sequence). CDR3 protein: CSASYQGRETQYF. CDR3 DNA, as far as it was read: TGCAGTGCTAGTTATCAGGGTAGGGAGACG.

About this clone itself: From the germline J gene comes the end of the CDR3, since the read stops 3 residues before it. V usage is TRBV20-1 and J usage is TRBJ2-5, with TRBD2 identical over 12 bases. The ends lost 4 bases at V and 2 bases at J; junction bases unmatched: 5. Germline V gives CDR1 DFQATT, CDR2 SNEGSKA (reference sequence). This CDR3 is 15 amino acids long. CDR3: CSATGTSGLQETQYF. CDR3 DNA, as far as it was read: TGCAGTGCTACCGGGACTAGCGGGCTACAAGAGACC.

A remark on this clone: The CDR3 end lies 3 residues beyond the end of the read and is filled in from the germline J gene. This rearrangement joins TRBV4-1 to TRBJ1-4, with a tentative D call TRBD1 (5 bases). CDR3 size: 15 residues. V was clipped by 0 bases and J by 3 bases, with 8 bases between them. Germline-derived CDR1 and CDR2 are MGHRA and YSYEKL. CDR3 loop: CASSQETAANEKLFF. The DNA read from the CDR3 is TGCGCCAGCAGCCAAGAGACAGCAGCTAATGAAAAA.

Here the CDR3 reads CASSYSDHPEGYNEQFF. CDR3 bases read: TGTGCCAGCAGTTACTCAGACCACCCTGAGGGCTACAATGAG. This chain links TRBV6-2 or TRBV6-3 with TRBJ2-1, with TRBD2 as a possible D gene (5 bases). The read falls 3 residues short of the CDR3 end, and the missing part is taken from the germline J gene. The V and J ends lost 0 bases and 3 bases respectively, with 15 bases between them. The CDR3 sequence is 17 residues long. CDR1 and CDR2 from the germline V gene are MNHEY and SVGEGT.

Turning to this clone: Read data end 3 residues before the CDR3 end; the end is taken from the germline J gene. The chain has TRBV6-2 or TRBV6-3 and TRBJ2-3; D is ambiguous. This CDR3 comprises 14 residues. Germline CDR1 is MNHEY and CDR2 is SVGEGT. Trimming took 6 bases from V and 0 from J, leaving 10 bases between them. The CDR3 loop reads CASSLRLSTDTQYF. CDR3 DNA, as far as it was read: TGTGCCAGCAGCCTCAGGCTTAGCACAGATACG.

Comments on this clone: The read ends 3 residues shy of where the CDR3 ends; the end is completed using the germline J gene. This chain joins TRBV2 and TRBJ1-5; D might be TRBD1 (5 bases). CDR3 length: 13 amino acids. The V and J ends lost 1 base and 6 bases respectively, with 7 bases between them. In germline, CDR1 is SNHLY, CDR2 FYNNEI. This chain's CDR3 is CASSEGGTQPQHF. The sequenced part of the CDR3 DNA is TGTGCCAGCAGTGAAGGGGGCACTCAGCCC.

Regarding this clone: The CDR3 is cut off 3 residues early in the read; its end comes from the germline J gene. The rearrangement uses TRBV14 and TRBJ1-6, with 8 bases matching TRBD1. This CDR3 comprises 15 residues. The V gene's germline CDR1 is SGHDN and CDR2 FVKESK. Losses at the gene ends were 5 bases for V and 3 bases for J; bases not matched to a gene: 3. The covered CDR3 bases are TGTGCCAGCAGCGGGACAGGATTCTATAATTCACCC. Its protein product is CASSGTGFYNSP. The complete CDR3 reads CASSGTGFYNSPLHF.